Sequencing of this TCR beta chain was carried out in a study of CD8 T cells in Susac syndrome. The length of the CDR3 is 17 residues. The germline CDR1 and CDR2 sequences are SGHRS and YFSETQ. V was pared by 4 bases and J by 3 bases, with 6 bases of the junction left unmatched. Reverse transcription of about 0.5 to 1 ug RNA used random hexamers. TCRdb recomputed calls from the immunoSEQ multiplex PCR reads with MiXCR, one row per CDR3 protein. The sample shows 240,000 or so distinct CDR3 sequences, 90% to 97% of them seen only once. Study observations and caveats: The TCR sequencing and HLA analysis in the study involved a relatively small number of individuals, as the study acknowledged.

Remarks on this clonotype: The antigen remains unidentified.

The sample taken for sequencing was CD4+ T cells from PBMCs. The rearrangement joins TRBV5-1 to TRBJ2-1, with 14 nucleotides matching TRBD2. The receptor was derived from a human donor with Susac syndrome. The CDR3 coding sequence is TGCGCCAGCAGCGGAGGGACTAGCGGGAGCGGCTACAATGAGCAGTTCTTC. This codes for CASSGGTSGSGYNEQFF.